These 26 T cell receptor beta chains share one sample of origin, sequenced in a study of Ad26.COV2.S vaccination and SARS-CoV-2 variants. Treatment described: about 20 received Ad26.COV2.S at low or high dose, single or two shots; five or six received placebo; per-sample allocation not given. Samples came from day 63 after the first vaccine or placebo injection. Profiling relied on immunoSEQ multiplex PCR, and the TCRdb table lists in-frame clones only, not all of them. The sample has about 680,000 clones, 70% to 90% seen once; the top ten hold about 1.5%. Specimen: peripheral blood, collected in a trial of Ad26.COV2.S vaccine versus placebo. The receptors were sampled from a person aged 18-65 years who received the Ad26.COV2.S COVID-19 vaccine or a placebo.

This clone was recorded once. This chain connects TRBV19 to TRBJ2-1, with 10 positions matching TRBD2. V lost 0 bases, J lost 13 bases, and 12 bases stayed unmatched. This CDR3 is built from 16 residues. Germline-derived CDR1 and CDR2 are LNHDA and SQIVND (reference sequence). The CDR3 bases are TGTGCCAGTAGTATAGATCTGGCTAGCGGGAGTCAACGACAGTTCTTC. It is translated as CASSIDLASGSQRQFF.

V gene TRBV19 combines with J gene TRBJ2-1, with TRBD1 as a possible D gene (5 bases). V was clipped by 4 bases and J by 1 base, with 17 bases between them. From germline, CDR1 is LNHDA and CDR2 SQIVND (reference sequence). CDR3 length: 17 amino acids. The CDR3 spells CASSRPNGAVSYNEQFF. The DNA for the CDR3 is TGTGCCAGTAGTAGGCCCAATGGGGCAGTTTCCTACAATGAGCAGTTCTTC.

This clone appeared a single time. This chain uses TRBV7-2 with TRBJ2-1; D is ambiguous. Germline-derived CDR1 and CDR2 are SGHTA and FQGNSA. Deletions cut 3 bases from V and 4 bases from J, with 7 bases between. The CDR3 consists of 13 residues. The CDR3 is CASSFAPYNEQFF. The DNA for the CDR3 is TGTGCCAGCAGCTTCGCCCCTTACAATGAGCAGTTCTTC.

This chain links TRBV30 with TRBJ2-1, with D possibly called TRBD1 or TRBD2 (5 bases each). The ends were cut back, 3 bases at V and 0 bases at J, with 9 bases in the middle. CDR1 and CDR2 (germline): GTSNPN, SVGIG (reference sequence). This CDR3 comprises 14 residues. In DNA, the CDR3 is TGTGCCTGGAGCGCAGGGAGCTCCTACAATGAGCAGTTCTTC. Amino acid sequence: CAWSAGSSYNEQFF.

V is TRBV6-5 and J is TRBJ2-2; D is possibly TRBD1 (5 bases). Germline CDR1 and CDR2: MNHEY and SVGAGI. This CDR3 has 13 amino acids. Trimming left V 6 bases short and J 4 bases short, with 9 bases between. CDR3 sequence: CASRGRGTGELFF. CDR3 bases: TGTGCCAGCAGGGGAAGGGGCACCGGGGAGCTGTTTTTT.

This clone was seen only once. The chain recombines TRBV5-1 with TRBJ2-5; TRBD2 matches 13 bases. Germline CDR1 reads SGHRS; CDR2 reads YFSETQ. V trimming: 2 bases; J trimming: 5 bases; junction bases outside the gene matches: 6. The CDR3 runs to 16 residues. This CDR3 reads CASSLWTSGSLETQYF. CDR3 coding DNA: TGCGCCAGCAGCTTATGGACTAGCGGGAGTTTGGAGACCCAGTACTTC.

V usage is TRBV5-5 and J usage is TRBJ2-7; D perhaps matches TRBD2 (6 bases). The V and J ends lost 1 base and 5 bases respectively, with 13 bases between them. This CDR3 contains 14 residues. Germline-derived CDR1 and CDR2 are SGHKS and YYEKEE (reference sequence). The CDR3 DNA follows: TGTGCCAGCAGCTTGACGGGAGAAGTCGACGAGCAGTACTTC. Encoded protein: CASSLTGEVDEQYF.

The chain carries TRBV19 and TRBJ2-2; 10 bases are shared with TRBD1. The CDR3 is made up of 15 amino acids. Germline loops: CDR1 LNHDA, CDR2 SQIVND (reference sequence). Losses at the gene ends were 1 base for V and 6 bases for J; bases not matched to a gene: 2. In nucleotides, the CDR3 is TGTGCCAGTAGTATAGGACAGGGGGCGGCCGGGGAGCTGTTTTTT. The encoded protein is CASSIGQGAAGELFF.

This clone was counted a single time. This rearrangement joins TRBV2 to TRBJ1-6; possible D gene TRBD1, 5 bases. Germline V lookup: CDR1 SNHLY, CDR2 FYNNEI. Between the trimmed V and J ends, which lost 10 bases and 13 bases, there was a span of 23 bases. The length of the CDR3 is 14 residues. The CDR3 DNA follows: TGTGCCATCCCCCAGGACGTCGGACACTTCCCCCTCCACTTT. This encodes CAIPQDVGHFPLHF.

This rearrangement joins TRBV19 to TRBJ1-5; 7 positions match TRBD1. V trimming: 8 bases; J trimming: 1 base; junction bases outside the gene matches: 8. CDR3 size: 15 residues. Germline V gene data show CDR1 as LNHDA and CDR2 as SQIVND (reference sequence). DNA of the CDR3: TGTGCCAGTCGCACAGGGGCATCAAGCAATCAGCCCCAGCATTTT. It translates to CASRTGASSNQPQHF.

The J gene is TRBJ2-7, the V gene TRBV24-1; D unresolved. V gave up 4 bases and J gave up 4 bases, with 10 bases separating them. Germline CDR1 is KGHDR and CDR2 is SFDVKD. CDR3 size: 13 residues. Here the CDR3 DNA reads TGTGCCACCAGTGACCCCGTCAGTTACGAGCAGTACTTC. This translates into CATSDPVSYEQYF.

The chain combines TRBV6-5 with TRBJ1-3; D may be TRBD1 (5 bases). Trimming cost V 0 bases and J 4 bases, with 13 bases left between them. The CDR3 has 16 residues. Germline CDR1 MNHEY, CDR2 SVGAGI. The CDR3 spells CASSYSGDSAGNTIYF. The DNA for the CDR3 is TGTGCCAGCAGTTACTCGGGGGACTCTGCGGGAAACACCATATATTTT.

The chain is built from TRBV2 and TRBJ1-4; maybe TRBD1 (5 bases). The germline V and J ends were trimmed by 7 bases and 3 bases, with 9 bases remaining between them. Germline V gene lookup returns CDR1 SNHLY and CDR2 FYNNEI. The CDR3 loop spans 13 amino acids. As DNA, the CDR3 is TGTGCCAGCAAGGGGTACGCTAATGAAAAACTGTTTTTT. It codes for CASKGYANEKLFF.

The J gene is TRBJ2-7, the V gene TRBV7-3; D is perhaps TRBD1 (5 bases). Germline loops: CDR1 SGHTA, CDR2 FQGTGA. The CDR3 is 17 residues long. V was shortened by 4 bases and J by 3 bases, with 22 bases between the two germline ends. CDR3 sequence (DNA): TGTGCCAGCAGCTCCCTGGGGCAGGGCCTTAATCTCTACGAGCAGTACTTC. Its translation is CASSSLGQGLNLYEQYF.

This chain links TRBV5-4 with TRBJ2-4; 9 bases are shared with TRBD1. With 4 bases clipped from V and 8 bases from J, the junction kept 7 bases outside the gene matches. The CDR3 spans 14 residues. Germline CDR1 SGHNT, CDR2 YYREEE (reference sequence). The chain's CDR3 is CASSAQGAVDIQYF. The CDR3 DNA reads TGTGCCAGCAGCGCACAGGGGGCAGTTGACATTCAGTACTTC.

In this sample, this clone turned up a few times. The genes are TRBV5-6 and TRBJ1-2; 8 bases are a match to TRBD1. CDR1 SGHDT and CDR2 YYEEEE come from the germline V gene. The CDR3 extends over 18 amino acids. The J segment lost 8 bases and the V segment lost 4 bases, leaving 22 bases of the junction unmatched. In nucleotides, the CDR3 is TGTGCCAGCAGCCCCGGGGGGTCAGGGGGCTTTACCACTAGGGGCTACACCTTC. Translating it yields CASSPGGSGGFTTRGYTF.

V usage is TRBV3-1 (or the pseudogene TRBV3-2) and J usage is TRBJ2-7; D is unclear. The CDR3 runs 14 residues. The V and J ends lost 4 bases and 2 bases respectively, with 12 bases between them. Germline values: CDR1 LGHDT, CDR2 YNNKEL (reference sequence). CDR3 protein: CASSPPHSTYEQYF. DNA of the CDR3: TGTGCCAGCAGCCCTCCACATAGTACCTACGAGCAGTACTTC.

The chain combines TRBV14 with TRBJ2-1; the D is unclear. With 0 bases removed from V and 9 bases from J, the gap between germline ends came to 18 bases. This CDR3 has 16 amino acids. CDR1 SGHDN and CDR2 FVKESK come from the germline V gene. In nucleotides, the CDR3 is TGTGCCAGCAGCCAAGAAGGGATAGGGTTGGGGATTGAGCAGTTCTTC. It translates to CASSQEGIGLGIEQFF.

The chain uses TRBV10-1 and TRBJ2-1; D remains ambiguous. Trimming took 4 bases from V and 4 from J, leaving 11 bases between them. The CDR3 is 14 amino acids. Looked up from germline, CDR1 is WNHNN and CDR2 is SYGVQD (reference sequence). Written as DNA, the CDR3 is TGCGCCAGCAGTGCTGAGAGTTTATACAATGAGCAGTTCTTC. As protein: CASSAESLYNEQFF.

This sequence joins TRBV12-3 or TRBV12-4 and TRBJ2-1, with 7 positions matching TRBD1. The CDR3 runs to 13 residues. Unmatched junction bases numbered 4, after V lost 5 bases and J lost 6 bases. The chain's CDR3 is CASSPTGANEQFF. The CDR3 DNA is TGTGCCAGCAGTCCTACAGGGGCCAATGAGCAGTTCTTC.

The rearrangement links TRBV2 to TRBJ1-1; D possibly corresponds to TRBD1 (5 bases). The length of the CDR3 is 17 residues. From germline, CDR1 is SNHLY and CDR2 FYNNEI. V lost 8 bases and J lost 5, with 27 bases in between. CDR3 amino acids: CASSERGMLVGTTEAFF. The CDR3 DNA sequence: TGTGCCAGCTCAGAGAGAGGGATGCTGGTAGGGACGACTGAAGCTTTCTTT. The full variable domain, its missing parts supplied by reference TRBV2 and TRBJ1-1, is EPEVTQTPSHQVTQMGQEVILRCVPISNHLYFYWYRQILGQKVEFLVSFYNNEISEKSEIFDDQFSVERPDGSNFTLKIRSTKLEDSAMYFCASSERGMLVGTTEAFFGQGTRLTVV.

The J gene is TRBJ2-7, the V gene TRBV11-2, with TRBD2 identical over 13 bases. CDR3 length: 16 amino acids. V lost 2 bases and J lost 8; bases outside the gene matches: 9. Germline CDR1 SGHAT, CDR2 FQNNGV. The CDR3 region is CASSLSPGLAGVQQYF. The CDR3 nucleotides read TGTGCCAGCAGCTTAAGTCCCGGACTAGCGGGGGTCCAGCAGTACTTC. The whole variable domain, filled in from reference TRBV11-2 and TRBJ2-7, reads EAGVAQSPRYKIIEKRQSVAFWCNPISGHATLYWYQQILGQGPKLLIQFQNNGVVDDSQLPKDRFSAERLKGVDSTLKIQPAKLEDSAVYLCASSLSPGLAGVQQYFGPGTRLTVT.

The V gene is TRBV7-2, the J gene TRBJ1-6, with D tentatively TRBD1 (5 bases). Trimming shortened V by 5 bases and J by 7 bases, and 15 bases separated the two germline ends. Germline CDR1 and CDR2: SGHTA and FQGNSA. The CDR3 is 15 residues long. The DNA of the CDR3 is TGTGCCAGCAGCGGTGGCCGGGACGGCAATTCACCCCTCCACTTT. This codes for CASSGGRDGNSPLHF.

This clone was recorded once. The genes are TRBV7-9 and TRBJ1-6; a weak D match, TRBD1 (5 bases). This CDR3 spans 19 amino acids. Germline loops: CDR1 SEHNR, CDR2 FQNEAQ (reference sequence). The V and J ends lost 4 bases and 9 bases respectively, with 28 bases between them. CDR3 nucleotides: TGTGCCAGCAGCTCGCCTAATTCATTTAGGGACCATATGGGTTCACCCCTCCACTTT. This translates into CASSSPNSFRDHMGSPLHF.

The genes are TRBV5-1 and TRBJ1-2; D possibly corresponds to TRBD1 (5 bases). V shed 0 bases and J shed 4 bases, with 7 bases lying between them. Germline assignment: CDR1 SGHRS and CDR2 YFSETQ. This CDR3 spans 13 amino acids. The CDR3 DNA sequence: TGCGCCAGCAGCTTGGTTGGGGGCTATGGCTACACCTTC. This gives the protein CASSLVGGYGYTF.

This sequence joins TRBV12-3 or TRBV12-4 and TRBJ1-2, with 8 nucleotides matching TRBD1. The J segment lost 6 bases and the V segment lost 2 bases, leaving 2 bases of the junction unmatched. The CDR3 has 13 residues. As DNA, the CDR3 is TGTGCCAGCAGTTTACAGGGGGCGAATGGCTACACCTTC. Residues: CASSLQGANGYTF.